This TCR beta chain appears in the sequencing data of a study of T cell changes during pregnancy in multiple sclerosis. The CDR3 contains 16 residues. Germline V CDR1 and CDR2: SGHTA, FQGNSA. The J segment lost 1 base and the V segment lost 0 bases, leaving 2 bases of the junction unmatched. Libraries were prepared by immunoSEQ multiplex PCR; TCRdb keeps only in-frame clonotypes and omits some of them. Among about 70,000 clones listed, almost 95% were seen once. The sample was peripheral blood, taken before pregnancy. This TCR derives from a female donor with multiple sclerosis, enrolled in a pregnancy study. The chain uses TRBV7-2 and TRBJ2-7; 11 positions match TRBD2. The CDR3 loop reads CASSLAGTSGSYEQYF. For the CDR3, the DNA is TGTGCCAGCAGCTTAGCTGGGACTAGCGGATCCTACGAGCAGTACTTC.